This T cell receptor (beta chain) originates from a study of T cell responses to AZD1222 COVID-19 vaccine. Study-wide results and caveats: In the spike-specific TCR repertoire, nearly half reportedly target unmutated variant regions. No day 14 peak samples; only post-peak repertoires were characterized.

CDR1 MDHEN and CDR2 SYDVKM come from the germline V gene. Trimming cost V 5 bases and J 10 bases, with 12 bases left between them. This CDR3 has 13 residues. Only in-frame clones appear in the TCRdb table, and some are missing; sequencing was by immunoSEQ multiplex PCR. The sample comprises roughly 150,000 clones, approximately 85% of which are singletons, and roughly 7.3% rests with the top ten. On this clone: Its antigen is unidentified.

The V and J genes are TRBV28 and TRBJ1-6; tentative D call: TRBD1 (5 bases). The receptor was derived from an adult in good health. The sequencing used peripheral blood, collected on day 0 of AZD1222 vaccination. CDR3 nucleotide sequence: TGTGCCAGCAGTCCCCAGGGCTACTCACCCCTCCACTTT. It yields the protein CASSPQGYSPLHF.